This record concerns one T cell receptor (beta chain) sequence. Unique molecular identifiers were used to barcode this TCRbeta library. One entry per CDR3 protein results from TCRdb running MiXCR on the PCR reads. Of 500,000 or so distinct CDR3 sequences listed, 30% to 35% are singletons. With 4 bases clipped from V and 2 bases from J, the junction kept 4 bases outside the gene matches. This CDR3 has 15 residues. Looked up from germline, CDR1 is LGHNA and CDR2 is YSLEER. This sample was taken from a study of T-cell reconstitution after alpha-beta-depleted transplantation in children. The chain employs TRBV4-3 and TRBJ2-7, with 11 bases fitting TRBD2. This specimen was PBMCs from the stem cell graft donor, taken from the stem cell graft. This receptor was obtained from a human donor who donated a stem cell graft to a child with aplastic anemia. Written as DNA, the CDR3 is TGCGCCAGCAGCCCGGGACTAGCGGCAACCTACGAGCAGTACTTC. Translated: CASSPGLAATYEQYF.